This paragraph reports one TCR beta chain. The data were taken from a study of blood T cell repertoires in COVID-19. The CDR3 has 16 residues. Deletions cut 8 bases from V and 6 bases from J, with 25 bases between. CDR1 is SGHTA, CDR2 FQGTGA, per germline. Measured with immunoSEQ multiplex PCR; TCRdb has only the in-frame clones, and not every one. Seen here are 140,000 or so clones, 75% to 85% observed once, and the top ten hold 4% to 5%. The chain uses TRBV7-3 and TRBJ1-1, with a tentative D call TRBD1 (5 bases). The source of this sequence is a woman older than 75 with acute or convalescent COVID-19. Sequencing was done on a sample of peripheral blood. The CDR3 coding sequence is TGTGCCAGCCTTGAGTCATATTCGGGGGAGGGCTCTGAAGCTTTCTTT. Translated, it gives CASLESYSGEGSEAFF.